One sample yielded the 16 T cell receptor beta chains listed below, sequenced in a study of cytomegalovirus exposure and HLA in healthy donors. The PCR was carried out with 60 Vbeta primers and 13 Jbeta primers. Assay: immunoSEQ multiplex PCR; the TCRdb copy retains only in-frame clones and omits some. The sample comprises under 150,000 clones, 81% of which are singletons, and about 0.7% rests with the top ten. Sequencing input: PBMCs. All receptors come from a young man in good health and CMV-seronegative.

V usage is TRBV5-1 and J usage is TRBJ1-1, with D unresolved. The germline CDR1 and CDR2 sequences are SGHRS and YFSETQ. Trimming took off 0 bases at V and 4 bases at J, with 10 bases between the two ends. This CDR3 has 14 residues. The DNA for the CDR3 is TGCGCCAGCAGCTTGGCCGGCGGGAGCACTGAAGCTTTCTTT. Translated, it gives CASSLAGGSTEAFF.

V is TRBV18 and J is TRBJ1-5, with D possibly TRBD1 on 5 matching bases. The CDR3 has 15 amino acids. Per the germline V gene, CDR1 is KGHSH and CDR2 is LQKENI. V was pared by 2 bases and J by 6 bases, with 14 bases between. CDR3 amino acids: CASSPGQGRGQPQHF. The CDR3 bases are TGTGCCAGCTCACCAGGGCAGGGTAGGGGTCAGCCCCAGCATTTT.

The chain uses TRBV5-1 and TRBJ1-2, with 11 nucleotides matching TRBD1. The V gene end was trimmed by 5 bases and the J gene end by 3 bases; junction bases not matched to a gene: 3. This CDR3 comprises 14 residues. Germline V gene sequence: CDR1 SGHRS, CDR2 YFSETQ. The CDR3 coding sequence is TGCGCCAGCAGTCGGACAGGGGGCGACTATGGCTACACCTTC. Protein: CASSRTGGDYGYTF.

The V gene is TRBV5-4, the J gene TRBJ1-2; 7 nucleotides align to TRBD1. Germline-derived CDR1 and CDR2 are SGHNT and YYREEE (reference sequence). After removal of 4 bases from V and 4 bases from J, the junction contained 13 bases not matched to a gene. The CDR3 sequence is 16 residues long. DNA of the CDR3: TGTGCCAGCAGCCCGGGACAGACTAAGGCCGGCTATGGCTACACCTTC. It translates to CASSPGQTKAGYGYTF.

The V and J genes are TRBV29-1 and TRBJ1-2, with 7 bases aligning to TRBD1. Per the germline V gene, CDR1 is SQVTM and CDR2 is ANQGSEA. This CDR3 spans 12 amino acids. V lost 5 bases, J lost 8 bases, and 8 bases stayed unmatched. The CDR3 DNA is TGCAGCGTTCCTACAGGGGTTGGGGGCTACACCTTC. Its translation is CSVPTGVGGYTF.

This clone was observed a few times. V is TRBV9 and J is TRBJ2-3, with D perhaps TRBD2 (6 bases). Trimming removed 0 bases from V and 4 bases from J, with 15 bases in between. Germline CDR1 and CDR2: SGDLS and YYNGEE. The CDR3 totals 16 residues. The CDR3 region has the DNA TGTGCCAGCAGCGTAGATGGGGGGTACGTCCCAGATACGCAGTATTTT. As protein: CASSVDGGYVPDTQYF.

V and J are TRBV7-9 and TRBJ1-2, with D perhaps TRBD1 (5 bases). From germline, CDR1 is SEHNR and CDR2 FQNEAQ (reference sequence). V lost 1 base, J lost 4 bases, and 10 bases lay in between. The CDR3 totals 14 residues. The CDR3 DNA reads as TGTGCCAGCAGCTTAGAGGGGCGGTTCTATGGCTACACCTTC. Its translation: CASSLEGRFYGYTF.

V usage is TRBV5-1 and J usage is TRBJ1-5; D possibly corresponds to TRBD1 (5 bases). There are 17 residues in the CDR3. V lost 4 bases and J lost 0, with 17 bases in between. Per the germline V gene, CDR1 is SGHRS and CDR2 is YFSETQ. The CDR3 sequence: CASSPGTGEISNQPQHF. In DNA form, the CDR3 reads TGCGCCAGCAGCCCCGGGACGGGAGAGATTAGCAATCAGCCCCAGCATTTT.

The V gene is TRBV9, the J gene TRBJ1-2; 9 nucleotides align to TRBD1. The CDR3 sequence is 14 residues long. With V trimmed by 2 bases and J by 6 bases, 5 bases remained unmatched. Germline lookup yields CDR1 SGDLS and CDR2 YYNGEE. The CDR3 region is CASSVDRGGNGYTF. DNA for the CDR3: TGTGCCAGCAGCGTGGACAGGGGCGGGAATGGCTACACCTTC.

This sequence joins TRBV2 and TRBJ2-6; D is unclear. V lost 4 bases, J lost 0 bases, and 16 bases lay in between. This CDR3 contains 18 residues. The germline gives CDR1 SNHLY, CDR2 FYNNEI. The CDR3 nucleotides are TGTGCCAGCAGTGTGTTTGGGCCAGCACTCTCTGGGGCCAACGTCCTGACTTTC. This codes for CASSVFGPALSGANVLTF.

This sequence joins TRBV7-2 and TRBJ2-1, with 10 nucleotides matching TRBD1. In germline, CDR1 is SGHTA, CDR2 FQGNSA. This CDR3 spans 17 amino acids. Trimming at V came to 1 base and at J to 9 bases, leaving 12 bases not matched to a gene. CDR3 in amino acids: CASSLVRMDRGEVEQFF. CDR3 nucleotides: TGTGCCAGCAGCTTAGTTCGGATGGACAGGGGGGAAGTTGAGCAGTTCTTC. Using reference TRBV7-2 and TRBJ2-1 for the parts outside the CDR3, the full variable domain is GAGVSQSPSNKVTEKGKDVELRCDPISGHTALYWYRQSLGQGLEFLIYFQGNSAPDKSGLPSDRFSAERTGGSVSTLTIQRTQQEDSAVYLCASSLVRMDRGEVEQFFGPGTRLTVL.

This rearrangement joins TRBV4-2 to TRBJ2-7; TRBD1 is a possible D gene (5 bases). The CDR3 is 15 amino acids. Looked up from germline, CDR1 is LGHNA and CDR2 is YNFKEQ. V was pared by 4 bases and J by 0 bases, with 13 bases between. Here the CDR3 DNA reads TGTGCCAGCAGCCGAACAGGTCAAACCTCCTACGAGCAGTACTTC. Translating gives CASSRTGQTSYEQYF.

The chain recombines TRBV5-6 with TRBJ1-6, with D unresolved. Looked up from germline, CDR1 is SGHDT and CDR2 is YYEEEE. V lost 0 bases to trimming and J lost 10 bases, with 8 bases between them. The CDR3 has 13 amino acids. This CDR3 reads CASSLDPMSPLHF. CDR3 sequence (DNA): TGTGCCAGCAGCTTGGACCCTATGTCACCCCTCCACTTT. The complete variable domain, with remaining parts taken from reference TRBV5-6 and TRBJ1-6, reads DAGVTQSPTHLIKTRGQQVTLRCSPKSGHDTVSWYQQALGQGPQFIFQYYEEEERQRGNFPDRFSGHQFPNYSSELNVNALLLGDSALYLCASSLDPMSPLHFGNGTRLTVT.

The rearrangement joins TRBV19 to TRBJ1-1; D may be TRBD1 (6 bases). This CDR3 spans 13 amino acids. V was pared by 1 base and J by 10 bases, with 13 bases between. Germline V gene lookup returns CDR1 LNHDA and CDR2 SQIVND (reference sequence). The CDR3 loop reads CASSIGGGAAAFF. CDR3 coding DNA: TGTGCCAGTAGTATAGGCGGGGGGGCGGCAGCTTTCTTT.

The gene calls are TRBV7-3 and TRBJ1-1; TRBD1 matches 8 bases. The V segment lost 7 bases and the J segment 5 bases; nucleotides outside the gene matches: 6. The germline V gene encodes CDR1 SGHTA and CDR2 FQGTGA. The CDR3 is made up of 13 amino acids. Here the CDR3 reads CASTTGGGTEAFF. As DNA, the CDR3 is TGTGCCAGCACCACAGGGGGGGGAACTGAAGCTTTCTTT.

The chain employs TRBV15 and TRBJ2-1; 7 bases fit TRBD2. V shed 5 bases and J 5 bases; nucleotides not matched to a gene: 12. The length of the CDR3 is 16 residues. Germline values: CDR1 LNHNV, CDR2 YYDKDF (reference sequence). CDR3 region: CATSAGASGNNNEQFF. The CDR3 region has the DNA TGTGCCACCAGCGCCGGGGCTAGCGGTAACAACAATGAGCAGTTCTTC.